Listed below are T cell receptor beta chains from one sample, sequenced in a study of yellow fever vaccine responses in identical twins. One entry per CDR3 protein, called by TCRdb with MiXCR from the RT-PCR reads. The sample lists some 9,900 distinct CDR3 sequences, approximately 87% seen once, with roughly 2% in the top ten. The sample consisted of T cells from blood (PBMCs), unsorted or a sorted subset (not recorded which), taken before or after yellow fever vaccination (not recorded which). The receptors were gathered from a woman aged 18 to 35 who received the yellow fever vaccine. CDR3s leave out the opening cysteine and the closing phenylalanine or tryptophan.

CDR3,J,V
ASSRGLGNEQY,TRBJ2-7,TRBV11-3
ASSRDSTDTQY,TRBJ2-3,TRBV7-8
ASSEAIWQKSTDTQY,TRBJ2-3,TRBV2
ASSLTGVNQPQH,TRBJ1-5,TRBV5-6
ATSRTGGALDTEAF,TRBJ1-1,TRBV15
AIARDRATNTGELF,TRBJ2-2,TRBV10-3
ASSHNRDRGLRNQPQH,TRBJ1-5,TRBV28
ASSPAGTGELF,TRBJ2-2,TRBV11-1
SVEDRGGRTDTQY,TRBJ2-3,TRBV29-1
SGTDLARAGQPQH,TRBJ1-5,TRBV20-1
SARLKQGGQPQH,TRBJ1-5,TRBV20-1
SARGLAVRETQY,TRBJ2-5,TRBV29-1
ASSQETTVNYGYT,TRBJ1-2,TRBV3-1
ATSRVSVVGGLRPQH,TRBJ1-5,TRBV15
ASSHSRNTEAF,TRBJ1-1,TRBV28
ASSLRPPGQGALNEKLF,TRBJ1-4,TRBV12-3/TRBV12-4
ASSLGTSGFYNEQF,TRBJ2-1,TRBV7-7
ASSHGLTYEQY,TRBJ2-7,TRBV27
ASSTARQEKLF,TRBJ1-4,TRBV6-1
ASSHLPETGKLYSGNTIY,TRBJ1-3,TRBV4-1
ASSYGSHNSPLH,TRBJ1-6,TRBV5-4
SALSGQWDVSSNQPQH,TRBJ1-5,TRBV20-1
ASSPGVPIRIQY,TRBJ2-4,TRBV12-3/TRBV12-4
ASSPPTETHTEAF,TRBJ1-1,TRBV18
ASRGNSQPQH,TRBJ1-5,TRBV2
ASSDGWGTENTGELF,TRBJ2-2,TRBV9
ASSPDRGGDTQY,TRBJ2-3,TRBV5-4
ASSQGIPPADTEAF,TRBJ1-1,TRBV4-1
ASSQEHRETGYGYT,TRBJ1-2,TRBV4-1
ASSQDRASGRPPSYNEQF,TRBJ2-1,TRBV4-3
SVVGQGGNTIY,TRBJ1-3,TRBV29-1
ASSLAVIGRDTQY,TRBJ2-3,TRBV5-6
ASSLEPTFSYEQY,TRBJ2-7,TRBV11-3
ATSRVKLQGVTNSPLH,TRBJ1-6,TRBV15
ASSLTSGVSLRNEQF,TRBJ2-1,TRBV7-3
ASTGLSYGYT,TRBJ1-2,TRBV2
ASSEVSGGPNTGELF,TRBJ2-2,TRBV10-1
ASSQGVGGGSEQF,TRBJ2-1,TRBV4-2
ATSRQGSFPDTQY,TRBJ2-3,TRBV15
ASSFPGLAGAYEQY,TRBJ2-7,TRBV28
ASSPGQQNYGYT,TRBJ1-2,TRBV7-9
AIASFSYNEQF,TRBJ2-1,TRBV12-3/TRBV12-4
ASTHSEKLF,TRBJ1-4,TRBV12-3/TRBV12-4
ASSSLAGGLFSTDTQY,TRBJ2-3,TRBV11-3
ASTFEGNLNTEAF,TRBJ1-1,TRBV2
ASTYGVYNEQF,TRBJ2-1,TRBV6-1
ASSSDSRYEQY,TRBJ2-7,TRBV5-1
ASSPGLAGTDTQY,TRBJ2-3,TRBV18
ASSQSRGNQQGKPYGYT,TRBJ1-2,TRBV23-1
ASSSSLPPPGNIQY,TRBJ2-4,TRBV11-1